These 26 T cell receptor beta chains were sequenced from one sample in a study of control samples from healthy donors and cancer patients. The protocol was immunoSEQ multiplex PCR, while the TCRdb copy is restricted to in-frame clones and leaves out a portion. The sample yields tens of thousands of clones, 90% to 95% seen once. The source material was PBMCs. These TCRs come from a woman aged 40-49 years with lung cancer.

The sample holds one count of this clone. The chain joins TRBV5-6 to TRBJ1-6, with a weak D call TRBD1 (5 bases). V shed 4 bases and J shed 6 bases, with 11 bases lying between them. CDR3 length equals 14 residues. CDR1 and CDR2 (germline): SGHDT, YYEEEE. CDR3 in amino acids: CASSRGLLNSPLHF. The CDR3 nucleotides read TGTGCCAGCAGCCGGGGACTGCTTAATTCACCCCTCCACTTT. The complete variable domain, with remaining parts taken from reference TRBV5-6 and TRBJ1-6, reads DAGVTQSPTHLIKTRGQQVTLRCSPKSGHDTVSWYQQALGQGPQFIFQYYEEEERQRGNFPDRFSGHQFPNYSSELNVNALLLGDSALYLCASSRGLLNSPLHFGNGTRLTVT.

CDR3 amino acids: CASSLAASGANVLTF. Here the CDR3 DNA reads TGCGCCAGCAGCTTGGCCGCATCTGGGGCCAACGTCCTGACTTTC. The chain links TRBV5-1 to TRBJ2-6, with unresolved D. This CDR3 contains 15 residues. Trimming stripped 0 bases from V and 1 base from J, with 5 bases between. CDR1 is SGHRS, CDR2 YFSETQ, per germline.

The chain carries TRBV11-2 and TRBJ1-5; D gene uncertain. Germline CDR1 reads SGHAT; CDR2 reads FQNNGV. The CDR3 sequence is 16 residues long. Deletions cut 0 bases from V and 2 bases from J, with 11 bases between. CDR3 sequence reads: CASSLDQGFGNQPQHF. The DNA for the CDR3 is TGTGCCAGCAGCTTAGATCAAGGGTTTGGCAATCAGCCCCAGCATTTT.

About this clone itself: The conserved final phenylalanine or tryptophan is absent from the CDR3, which likely points to a read error. Because the CDR3's place on the DNA is in doubt, the DNA is left out and the CDR3 is given as listed by TCRdb. The gene calls are TRBV20-1 and TRBJ1-2; the listed D gene, TRBD1, was not tested against the DNA. CDR1 and CDR2 (germline): DFQATT, SNEGSKA (reference sequence). The CDR3 length is 10 residues, termini included. The CDR3: CSAFTTGETY.

V usage is TRBV19 and J usage is TRBJ2-3, with 8 bases identical to TRBD1. Germline CDR1 and CDR2: LNHDA and SQIVND (reference sequence). V dropped 7 bases and J dropped 7; count of bases not matched to a gene: 13. The CDR3 has 15 residues. CDR3 amino acids: CASIDGAGGKHTQYF. DNA of the CDR3: TGTGCCAGTATAGACGGGGCAGGGGGCAAACATACGCAGTATTTT.

This chain connects TRBV27 to TRBJ2-7; D call uncertain. V was cut by 7 bases and J by 3 bases, with 13 bases left in between. This CDR3 spans 13 amino acids. CDR1 and CDR2 (germline): MNHEY, SMNVEV (reference sequence). In DNA form, the CDR3 reads TGTGCCAGCATTCCGAGGCACGGCTACGAGCAGTACTTC. Protein product: CASIPRHGYEQYF.

The chain employs TRBV2 and TRBJ1-6; D call uncertain. The V gene's germline CDR1 is SNHLY and CDR2 FYNNEI. The CDR3 sequence is 11 residues long. The V end lost 4 bases, the J end lost 10 bases, and 5 bases lay between the germline ends. This CDR3 reads CASSVGSPLHF. The DNA for the CDR3 is TGTGCCAGCAGTGTTGGATCACCCCTCCACTTT.

CDR3 loop: CASGTGTGAFF. DNA of the CDR3: TGCGCCAGCGGTACCGGGACAGGGGCTTTCTTT. V and J are TRBV5-1 and TRBJ1-1; 9 bases map to TRBD1. CDR1 and CDR2 (germline): SGHRS, YFSETQ. Losses at the gene ends were 7 bases for V and 11 bases for J; bases not matched to a gene: 6. The CDR3 sequence is 11 residues long.

The chain recombines TRBV19 with TRBJ1-4, with D uncertain. In germline, CDR1 is LNHDA, CDR2 SQIVND (reference sequence). Trimming cost V 7 bases and J 0 bases, with 15 bases left between them. The CDR3 has 16 amino acids. The CDR3: CASNTNRIATNEKLFF. CDR3 bases: TGTGCCAGTAACACAAACAGAATTGCAACTAATGAAAAACTGTTTTTT.

This chain uses TRBV28 with TRBJ2-1; D is possibly TRBD1 or TRBD2 (5 bases each). V was clipped by 6 bases and J by 8 bases, with 14 bases between them. The CDR3 length is 13 residues. Per the germline V gene, CDR1 is MDHEN and CDR2 is SYDVKM. Here the CDR3 DNA reads TGTGCCAGCAGCCCACAGAGGGGCGATGAGCAGTTCTTC. This translates into CASSPQRGDEQFF. Full variable domain (outside the CDR3, taken from reference TRBV28 and TRBJ2-1): DVKVTQSSRYLVKRTGEKVFLECVQDMDHENMFWYRQDPGLGLRLIYFSYDVKMKEKGDIPEGYSVSREKKERFSLILESASTNQTSMYLCASSPQRGDEQFFGPGTRLTVL.

This sequence joins TRBV9 and TRBJ1-6; 7 bases are shared with TRBD1. Trimming at V came to 3 bases and at J to 10 bases, leaving 4 bases not matched to a gene. From germline, CDR1 is SGDLS and CDR2 YYNGEE. The CDR3 has 13 residues. The CDR3 region has the DNA TGTGCCAGCAGCGCCGGGACAGTCTCACCCCTCCACTTT. Its translation is CASSAGTVSPLHF.

In its sample, this clone was seen once. The chain has TRBV6-2 or TRBV6-3 and TRBJ2-2; D is unresolved. Germline-derived CDR1 and CDR2 are MNHEY and SVGEGT. This CDR3 contains 11 residues. V was cut by 6 bases and J by 5 bases, with 4 bases left in between. As DNA, the CDR3 is TGTGCCAGCAGCAGTACCGGGGAGCTGTTTTTT. Protein sequence: CASSSTGELFF.

The chain joins TRBV27 to TRBJ1-1, with D perhaps matching TRBD1 (6 bases). Trimming shortened V by 5 bases and J by 1 base, and 11 bases separated the two germline ends. The CDR3 is 14 amino acids. In germline, CDR1 is MNHEY, CDR2 SMNVEV (reference sequence). This CDR3 reads CASSPPDRNTEAFF. In DNA form, the CDR3 reads TGTGCCAGCAGTCCGCCGGACAGGAACACTGAAGCTTTCTTT.

The rearrangement links TRBV7-6 to TRBJ2-5, with 7 bases fitting TRBD2. V shed 6 bases, J shed 4 bases, and the junction held 8 bases outside the gene matches. CDR3 length: 14 amino acids. Looked up from germline, CDR1 is SGHVS and CDR2 is FNYEAQ. In DNA form, the CDR3 reads TGTGCCAGCAGATCACCATCGGGGGGAGAGACCCAGTACTTC. Translation gives CASRSPSGGETQYF.

V is TRBV2 and J is TRBJ1-4; 7 bases fit TRBD1. CDR3 length: 14 amino acids. Germline CDR1 reads SNHLY; CDR2 reads FYNNEI. V lost 5 bases to trimming and J lost 5 bases; unmatched junction nucleotides: 5. As DNA, the CDR3 is TGTGCCAGCAGTCCCACAGGGGTCAATGAAAAACTGTTTTTT. Protein product: CASSPTGVNEKLFF.

Remarks on this clone: At one of its ends the junction is not consistent with the germline gene, which may arise from a read error. The CDR3 loop reads CASSQDQSGGARF. The CDR3 DNA reads as TGTGCCAGCAGCCAAGATCAATCCGGGGGGGCGCGGTTC. The chain uses TRBV3-1 (or the pseudogene TRBV3-2) and TRBJ1-2, with a tentative D call TRBD1 (6 bases). The CDR3 is 13 residues long. Germline CDR1 and CDR2: LGHDT and YNNKEL (reference sequence).

The chain couples TRBV7-9 to TRBJ1-3; D uncertain. Per the germline V gene, CDR1 is SEHNR and CDR2 is FQNEAQ (reference sequence). The CDR3 is 15 amino acids. V lost 2 bases and J lost 8, with 16 bases in between. The CDR3 DNA reads TGTGCCAGCAGCTTATTCTTCCTCCAGGTGGACACCATATATTTT. This sequence encodes CASSLFFLQVDTIYF.

V is TRBV7-9 and J is TRBJ2-6; unclear D gene. With 4 bases removed from V and 1 base from J, the gap between germline ends came to 11 bases. Germline CDR1 is SEHNR and CDR2 is FQNEAQ (reference sequence). This CDR3 comprises 16 residues. CDR3: CASSSVAPSGANVLTF. CDR3 DNA sequence: TGTGCCAGCAGCTCAGTTGCCCCGTCTGGGGCCAACGTCCTGACTTTC.

V and J are TRBV25-1 and TRBJ2-3, with 8 bases lining up with TRBD2. CDR1 MGHDK and CDR2 SYGVNS come from the germline V gene. The CDR3 spans 15 residues. J gave up 1 base and V 3 bases, and 3 bases lay outside the gene matches. CDR3 nucleotide sequence: TGTGCCAGCAGTGATCGGGGGGGAGGCACAGATACGCAGTATTTT. Translation: CASSDRGGGTDTQYF.

The chain links TRBV6-5 to TRBJ2-2; a possible D gene is TRBD2 (5 bases). CDR3 length: 14 residues. The V gene's germline CDR1 is MNHEY and CDR2 SVGAGI. V was shortened by 10 bases and J by 0 bases, with 12 bases between the two germline ends. The CDR3 DNA reads as TGTGCCAACCAAGCGGCCTCGAACACCGGGGAGCTGTTTTTT. It encodes CANQAASNTGELFF.

Only one count was recorded for this clone. CDR3 residues: CASSRISEVSGANVLTF. CDR3 sequence (DNA): TGTGCCAGCAGCAGGATCTCCGAGGTCTCTGGGGCCAACGTCCTGACTTTC. This chain uses TRBV27 with TRBJ2-6; no firm D call. The germline CDR1 and CDR2 sequences are MNHEY and SMNVEV (reference sequence). V was pared by 6 bases and J by 0 bases, with 15 bases between. The CDR3 has 17 amino acids.

CDR3 sequence (DNA): TGTGCCAGCAGCCTGGGACAGGTTAATGGCTACACCTTC. Residues: CASSLGQVNGYTF. V and J are TRBV12-3 or TRBV12-4 and TRBJ1-2; 8 nucleotides agree with TRBD1. V was pared by 6 bases and J by 6 bases, with 6 bases of the junction left unmatched. The CDR3 is made up of 13 amino acids.

This clone came up once. The V call is TRBV5-1, the J call TRBJ2-7; 10 bases map to TRBD2. From germline, CDR1 is SGHRS and CDR2 YFSETQ. The CDR3 runs to 15 residues. V lost 2 bases and J lost 6; bases outside the gene matches: 8. CDR3 residues: CASSFGSGGAGEQYF. CDR3 DNA: TGCGCCAGCAGCTTCGGAAGCGGGGGGGCCGGCGAGCAGTACTTC.

This chain joins TRBV5-4 and TRBJ2-2; TRBD1 matches at 10 bases. The CDR3 totals 16 residues. Germline loops: CDR1 SGHNT, CDR2 YYREEE (reference sequence). The trim removed 4 bases at V and 4 bases at J, leaving 7 bases unmatched. The CDR3 nucleotides are TGTGCCAGCAGCGCGGGACAGGGGACGGTCACCGGGGAGCTGTTTTTT. It specifies CASSAGQGTVTGELFF. The variable domain in full, with the rest retrieved from reference TRBV5-4 and TRBJ2-2, is ETGVTQSPTHLIKTRGQQVTLRCSSQSGHNTVSWYQQALGQGPQFIFQYYREEENGRGNFPPRFSGLQFPNYSSELNVNALELDDSALYLCASSAGQGTVTGELFFGEGSRLTVL.

The CDR3 DNA sequence: TGTGCCAGCAGTATGTGGGGGAACGAGCAGTACTTC. It yields the protein CASSMWGNEQYF. The chain joins TRBV5-4 to TRBJ2-7; either TRBD1 or TRBD2 may fit D (5 bases each). V was cut by 5 bases and J by 5 bases, with 11 bases left in between. The CDR3 extends over 12 amino acids. Germline CDR1 is SGHNT and CDR2 is YYREEE (reference sequence). Together with reference TRBV5-4 and TRBJ2-7, the CDR3 gives the full variable domain: ETGVTQSPTHLIKTRGQQVTLRCSSQSGHNTVSWYQQALGQGPQFIFQYYREEENGRGNFPPRFSGLQFPNYSSELNVNALELDDSALYLCASSMWGNEQYFGPGTRLTVT.

The J gene is TRBJ2-7, the V gene TRBV2; perhaps D is TRBD1 or TRBD2 (5 bases each). The CDR3 is 14 amino acids. V lost 8 bases to trimming and J lost 2 bases, with 16 bases between them. Per the germline V gene, CDR1 is SNHLY and CDR2 is FYNNEI. CDR3 in amino acids: CASHRGTATYEQYF. CDR3 nucleotides: TGTGCCAGCCACCGAGGGACGGCCACCTACGAGCAGTACTTC. Based on the CDR3 plus reference TRBV2 and TRBJ2-7, the full variable domain is EPEVTQTPSHQVTQMGQEVILRCVPISNHLYFYWYRQILGQKVEFLVSFYNNEISEKSEIFDDQFSVERPDGSNFTLKIRSTKLEDSAMYFCASHRGTATYEQYFGPGTRLTVT.